A selection of T cell receptor beta chains follows, all from one sample in a study of Ad26.COV2.S vaccination and SARS-CoV-2 variants. Assay: immunoSEQ multiplex PCR; the TCRdb copy retains only in-frame clones and omits some. The sample contains fewer than 900,000 clones, roughly 90% of which appear only once. This specimen consisted of peripheral blood, obtained in a trial of Ad26.COV2.S vaccine versus placebo. The receptor source for this set is a person aged 18 to 65 who received the Ad26.COV2.S COVID-19 vaccine or a placebo. The conserved cysteine and the conserved F or W are not part of the CDR3 here. The order of the fields is V gene, CDR3 length, CDR3 protein.

v_call: TRBV5-6
cdr3_length: 10
cdr3_aa: ASSLRRRGYT

v_call: TRBV3-1/TRBV3-2
cdr3_length: 14
cdr3_aa: ASSPLGGHNTGELF

v_call: TRBV29-1
cdr3_length: 10
cdr3_aa: SGWERGSEQY

v_call: TRBV6-6
cdr3_length: 11
cdr3_aa: ASSGQVNTEAF

v_call: TRBV4-1
cdr3_length: 12
cdr3_aa: ASSQARGGETQY

v_call: TRBV7-6
cdr3_length: 12
cdr3_aa: ASSLAAIGDTIY

v_call: TRBV7-9
cdr3_length: 9
cdr3_aa: ASSLATEAF

v_call: TRBV5-1
cdr3_length: 13
cdr3_aa: ASSLGAGTGNTIY

v_call: TRBV12-3/TRBV12-4
cdr3_length: 9
cdr3_aa: ASSLGESYT

v_call: TRBV5-1
cdr3_length: 12
cdr3_aa: ASSSGNREYEQY

v_call: TRBV7-2
cdr3_length: 14
cdr3_aa: ASSLARAGVQETQY

v_call: TRBV11-2
cdr3_length: 13
cdr3_aa: ASSLSRGPEYEQY

v_call: TRBV7-2
cdr3_length: 11
cdr3_aa: ASSFSAEETQY

v_call: TRBV6-5
cdr3_length: 12
cdr3_aa: ASSYGVKLYEQY

v_call: TRBV9
cdr3_length: 10
cdr3_aa: ASSVDDYGYT

v_call: TRBV3-1/TRBV3-2
cdr3_length: 13
cdr3_aa: ASSHAGTGRNTIY

v_call: TRBV5-1
cdr3_length: 15
cdr3_aa: ASSLEAAGTTSYEQY

v_call: TRBV10-2
cdr3_length: 13
cdr3_aa: ASRLHRGRNNEQF

v_call: TRBV5-1
cdr3_length: 12
cdr3_aa: ASSEPGTFYEQY

v_call: TRBV18
cdr3_length: 12
cdr3_aa: ASSPGDRGETQY

v_call: TRBV24-1
cdr3_length: 11
cdr3_aa: ATSDFTEETQY

v_call: TRBV7-9
cdr3_length: 12
cdr3_aa: ASSFSQLNEKLF

v_call: TRBV7-2
cdr3_length: 14
cdr3_aa: ASSSYTGTGTPEAF

v_call: TRBV11-2
cdr3_length: 12
cdr3_aa: ASSRIAPGNTIY

v_call: TRBV7-2
cdr3_length: 12
cdr3_aa: ASSLVAVSYEQY

v_call: TRBV19
cdr3_length: 9
cdr3_aa: ASSLGPLAF

v_call: TRBV10-1
cdr3_length: 12
cdr3_aa: ASSPGGSNEKLF

v_call: TRBV11-2
cdr3_length: 12
cdr3_aa: ASSLTASIYEQY

v_call: TRBV6-5
cdr3_length: 11
cdr3_aa: ASSVGTNYGYT

v_call: TRBV7-9
cdr3_length: 8
cdr3_aa: ASSGEAAF

v_call: TRBV11-2
cdr3_length: 12
cdr3_aa: ASSSGLAKGELF

v_call: TRBV24-1
cdr3_length: 13
cdr3_aa: ATSEVAGMTDTQY

v_call: TRBV6-2/TRBV6-3
cdr3_length: 14
cdr3_aa: ASSYRTSGRVNEQF

v_call: TRBV6-6
cdr3_length: 9
cdr3_aa: AIGRNQPQH

v_call: TRBV6-5
cdr3_length: 13
cdr3_aa: ASSYSRQGESPLH

v_call: TRBV5-6
cdr3_length: 13
cdr3_aa: ASSLASSGRDEQF